This entry is about one T cell receptor beta chain. The antigen is undetermined. This record comes from a study of T cell responses to AZD1222 COVID-19 vaccine. In germline, CDR1 is LNHDA, CDR2 SQIVND (reference sequence). The length of the CDR3 is 13 residues. J was trimmed by 4 bases and V by 7 bases; bases with no gene match: 2. Clones were read by immunoSEQ multiplex PCR, and TCRdb kept only the in-frame ones, dropping some. The sample has around 100,000 clones; roughly 84% are singletons. General study points: Researchers report vaccine-associated CD4 TCRs spanning spike, with dominance at 160-218 and 743-854. A mostly white British donor set with more females was recruited, and clonal diversity was possibly underestimated. Once two AZD1222 doses were given, Spike-specific TCR breadth and depth went up.

Sequenced material: peripheral blood, taken on day 0 of AZD1222 vaccination. V gene TRBV19 combines with J gene TRBJ1-4; 8 positions match TRBD1. This clonotype was sampled from an adult in good health. The CDR3 nucleotides read TGTGCCAGTACGGGACAGGTTAATGAAAAACTGTTTTTT. This gives the protein CASTGQVNEKLFF.